The 17 T cell receptor beta chains below all came from one sample that was sequenced in a study of CD8 T cell repertoires and HIV-1 epitope variants (dated by TCRdb to 2018 to 2020). The library relied on the immunoSEQ multiplex PCR assay. TCRdb took over this immuneACCESS table, retaining in-frame rearrangements with V and J assigned. Such tables are incomplete; in checked studies, under half of the missing clones stem from an unresolved V gene, and the remainder is unexplained. Within this sample are about 5,900 clones, with around 62% of them counted one time only. Of the sample, about 45% is held by the ten largest clones. No antigen is known for these receptors. Specimen: cultured CD8+ T cells derived from PBMCs. The source of these receptors is a male donor with HIV.

The V call is TRBV6-6, the J call TRBJ1-1; 12 bases are shared with TRBD1. The trim removed 4 bases at V and 5 bases at J, leaving 5 bases unmatched. The CDR3 runs 15 residues. CDR1 MNHNY and CDR2 SVGAGI come from the germline V gene (reference sequence). The CDR3 DNA sequence: TGTGCCAGCAGTTCCGGGACAGGGGGCATTACTGAAGCTTTCTTT. This encodes CASSSGTGGITEAFF.

V and J are TRBV5-8 and TRBJ2-1; tentatively, D is TRBD1 (7 bases). V gave up 2 bases and J gave up 6 bases, with 18 bases separating them. Germline assignment: CDR1 SGHTS and CDR2 YDEGEE. The CDR3 extends over 16 amino acids. CDR3 region: CASSFVEGASFNEQFF. As DNA, the CDR3 is TGTGCCAGCAGCTTTGTGGAGGGGGCGTCTTTCAATGAGCAGTTCTTC.

The rearrangement joins TRBV6-5 to TRBJ2-1, with TRBD2 matching 7 bases. Germline V gene sequence: CDR1 MNHEY, CDR2 SVGAGI. The CDR3 loop spans 16 amino acids. The V gene end was trimmed by 2 bases and the J gene end by 7 bases; junction bases not matched to a gene: 11. The CDR3 DNA reads as TGTGCCAGCAGTTACACCCCGAGCGGGGCTAAGAATGAGCAGTTCTTC. Amino acid sequence: CASSYTPSGAKNEQFF.

The gene calls are TRBV19 and TRBJ2-2; D might be TRBD1 (6 bases). Trimming took off 9 bases at V and 7 bases at J, with 24 bases between the two ends. CDR3 length: 16 residues. In germline, CDR1 is LNHDA, CDR2 SQIVND (reference sequence). The CDR3 DNA reads as TGTGCCAGCTGGGGGCAGGGAATTAGATACGACGGGGAGCTGTTTTTT. Translation: CASWGQGIRYDGELFF. Using reference TRBV19 and TRBJ2-2 for the parts outside the CDR3, the full variable domain is DGGITQSPKYLFRKEGQNVTLSCEQNLNHDAMYWYRQDPGQGLRLIYYSQIVNDFQKGDIAEGYSVSREKKESFPLTVTSAQKNPTAFYLCASWGQGIRYDGELFFGEGSRLTVL.

This clone was seen just once. The rearrangement joins TRBV5-1 to TRBJ2-7, with 12 bases matching TRBD1. V was clipped by 0 bases and J by 1 base; unmatched bases: 11. CDR3 length: 19 amino acids. Germline V gene lookup returns CDR1 SGHRS and CDR2 YFSETQ. CDR3 protein: CASSLAIRDRGHISYEQYF. The CDR3 DNA reads as TGCGCCAGCAGCTTGGCTATCCGGGACAGGGGGCATATTTCCTACGAGCAGTACTTC.

This chain connects TRBV4-3 to TRBJ2-3, with 8 bases matching TRBD2. The germline gives CDR1 LGHNA, CDR2 YSLEER. The CDR3 contains 16 residues. Germline trimming cut 0 bases from V and 6 bases from J; bases unmatched to any gene: 8. The CDR3 coding sequence is TGCGCCAGCAGCCAAGATCAGGAACTAGCGGCGGATACGCAGTATTTT. Amino acids: CASSQDQELAADTQYF.

CDR3 region: CASSQEGDRGYTDTQYF. In DNA form, the CDR3 reads TGCGCCAGCAGCCAAGAGGGGGACAGGGGGTACACAGATACGCAGTATTTT. The chain carries TRBV4-1 and TRBJ2-3; 11 bases match TRBD1. This CDR3 is built from 17 residues. Germline CDR1 is MGHRA and CDR2 is YSYEKL. Trimming at V came to 0 bases and at J to 2 bases, leaving 4 bases not matched to a gene.

Only a few counts were recorded for this clone. The J gene is TRBJ1-1, the V gene TRBV30; D not certain. This CDR3 has 15 residues. Trimming removed 7 bases at V and 3 bases at J, with 21 bases between. Germline-derived CDR1 and CDR2 are GTSNPN and SVGIG (reference sequence). The CDR3: CASRDGPLSDTEAFF. The CDR3 DNA is TGTGCCTCGAGGGATGGGCCTCTTTCCGACACTGAAGCTTTCTTT.

The J gene is TRBJ2-7, the V gene TRBV2; perhaps TRBD2 as D (5 bases). Germline assignment: CDR1 SNHLY and CDR2 FYNNEI. This CDR3 is 13 amino acids long. Trimming removed 4 bases at V and 6 bases at J, with 13 bases between. CDR3 residues: CASSAQLAVEQYF. The CDR3 nucleotides are TGTGCCAGCAGTGCCCAGCTAGCAGTCGAGCAGTACTTC.

The chain is built from TRBV7-9 and TRBJ2-7; D is possibly TRBD2 (5 bases). The germline CDR1 and CDR2 sequences are SEHNR and FQNEAQ (reference sequence). This CDR3 is built from 11 residues. Deletions cut 7 bases from V and 5 bases from J, with 9 bases between. The CDR3 region has the DNA TGTGCCAGCAAATCCGGGAACGAGCAGTACTTC. Its protein is CASKSGNEQYF.

The gene calls are TRBV4-1 and TRBJ1-2; D is unresolved. Germline values: CDR1 MGHRA, CDR2 YSYEKL. This CDR3 region has 16 residues. V lost 0 bases to trimming and J lost 3 bases, with 14 bases between them. In DNA form, the CDR3 reads TGCGCCAGCAGCCAAGATCCCGTCGAACTCGACTATGGCTACACCTTC. Its protein is CASSQDPVELDYGYTF.

This clone came up a few times. This chain uses TRBV6-5 with TRBJ2-7, with a tentative D call TRBD1 (5 bases). V lost 7 bases to trimming and J lost 1 base, with 17 bases between them. There are 15 residues in the CDR3. The germline V gene has CDR1 MNHEY and CDR2 SVGAGI. CDR3 coding DNA: TGTGCCAGCACGGTACAGGACGGTTCTTCCTACGAGCAGTACTTC. It yields the protein CASTVQDGSSYEQYF.

This clone has only a few counts. This sequence joins TRBV6-5 and TRBJ1-1, with a weak D call TRBD1 (6 bases). V was shortened by 0 bases and J by 4 bases, with 12 bases between the two germline ends. Germline V gene data show CDR1 as MNHEY and CDR2 as SVGAGI. The CDR3 is made up of 15 amino acids. The DNA of the CDR3 is TGTGCCAGCAGTTACTCGGACAGTTCGGTCACTGAAGCTTTCTTT. Its translation: CASSYSDSSVTEAFF.

This clone was found a few times. The rearrangement links TRBV7-6 to TRBJ1-1; TRBD1 matches at 8 bases. Trimming at V came to 6 bases and at J to 1 base, leaving 4 bases not matched to a gene. There are 14 residues in the CDR3. Per germline, CDR1 SGHVS and CDR2 FNYEAQ. The CDR3 nucleotides are TGTGCCAGCAGTTCCGGACAGGGGAACACTGAAGCTTTCTTT. This translates into CASSSGQGNTEAFF.

V gene TRBV5-1 combines with J gene TRBJ2-7, with 7 bases lining up with TRBD1. Unmatched junction bases numbered 5, after V lost 2 bases and J lost 3 bases. Germline V CDR1 and CDR2: SGHRS, YFSETQ. CDR3 size: 14 residues. The CDR3 sequence: CASSFTGDGYEQYF. The CDR3, as DNA: TGCGCCAGCAGCTTCACAGGGGACGGCTACGAGCAGTACTTC.

V gene TRBV28 combines with J gene TRBJ2-7, with 9 bases identical to TRBD2. This CDR3 spans 14 amino acids. Trimming at V came to 4 bases and at J to 3 bases, leaving 4 bases not matched to a gene. Germline lookup yields CDR1 MDHEN and CDR2 SYDVKM. CDR3 coding DNA: TGTGCCAGCAGTTCAGCGGGGGGCAGCTACGAGCAGTACTTC. It translates to CASSSAGGSYEQYF.

This chain uses TRBV14 with TRBJ2-7, with a tentative D call TRBD1 (5 bases). The CDR3 spans 14 residues. The V and J ends lost 1 base and 2 bases respectively, with 9 bases between them. The germline gives CDR1 SGHDN, CDR2 FVKESK. In DNA, the CDR3 is TGTGCCAGCAGCCAAGGAGACAGTCCCTACGAGCAGTACTTC. The encoded protein is CASSQGDSPYEQYF.